This T cell receptor beta chain was captured by sequencing in a study of T cells in Graves' hyperthyroidism and ophthalmopathy. On the study more broadly: Staff took peripheral blood when the initial diagnosis was made, before any treatment began.

Exclusion followed for patients with uncontrolled infection, other autoimmune disease, pregnancy or lactation. This clonotype was counted at least ten times. This CDR3 contains 14 residues. Germline trimming cut 3 bases from V and 8 bases from J; bases unmatched to any gene: 7. The CDR3 regions of TCR beta were amplified from RNA transcripts. HTBI primers were used for first-round RT-PCR of the TCR CDR3. From the multiplex PCR reads, TCRdb called clonotypes with MiXCR, one entry per CDR3 protein. The data contain about 350,000 distinct CDR3 sequences, over 12% of them singletons. The sample was blood. This TCR came from a woman aged 60-75 years with Graves' ophthalmopathy. The chain carries TRBV12-3 or TRBV12-4 and TRBJ2-1; 7 positions agree with TRBD1. CDR3 loop: CASSFGQVRDEQFF. The CDR3 region has the DNA TGTGCCAGCAGTTTCGGACAGGTCAGGGATGAGCAGTTCTTC.